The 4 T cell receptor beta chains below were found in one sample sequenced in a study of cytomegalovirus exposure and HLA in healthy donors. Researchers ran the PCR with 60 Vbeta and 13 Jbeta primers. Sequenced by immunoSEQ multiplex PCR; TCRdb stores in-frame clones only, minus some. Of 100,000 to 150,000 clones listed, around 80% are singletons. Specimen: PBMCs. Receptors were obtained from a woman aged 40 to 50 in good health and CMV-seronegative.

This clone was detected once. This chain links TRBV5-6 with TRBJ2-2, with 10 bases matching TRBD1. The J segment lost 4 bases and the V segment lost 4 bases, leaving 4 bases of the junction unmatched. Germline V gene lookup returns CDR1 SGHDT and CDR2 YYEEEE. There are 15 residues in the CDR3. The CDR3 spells CASSPRTGGTGELFF. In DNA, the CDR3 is TGTGCCAGCAGCCCCAGGACAGGGGGCACCGGGGAGCTGTTTTTT.

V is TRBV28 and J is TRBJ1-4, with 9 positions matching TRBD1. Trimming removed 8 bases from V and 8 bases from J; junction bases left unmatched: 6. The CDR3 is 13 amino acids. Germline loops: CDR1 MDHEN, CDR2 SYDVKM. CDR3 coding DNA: TGTGCCAGCGGGGGGGACAGGGCAGAAAAACTGTTTTTT. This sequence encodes CASGGDRAEKLFF.

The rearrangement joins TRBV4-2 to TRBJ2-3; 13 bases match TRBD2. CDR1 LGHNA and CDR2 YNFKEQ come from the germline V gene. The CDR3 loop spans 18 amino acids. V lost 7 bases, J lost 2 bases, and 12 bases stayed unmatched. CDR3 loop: CASTPGQGTSGNTDTQYF. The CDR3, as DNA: TGTGCCAGCACGCCGGGACAGGGGACTAGCGGGAACACAGATACGCAGTATTTT.

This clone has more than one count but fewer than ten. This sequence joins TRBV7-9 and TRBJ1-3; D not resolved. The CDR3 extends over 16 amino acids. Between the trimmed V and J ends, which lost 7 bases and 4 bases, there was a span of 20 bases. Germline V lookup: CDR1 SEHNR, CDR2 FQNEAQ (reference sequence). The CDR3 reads CASTLEASRLGNTIYF. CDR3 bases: TGTGCCAGCACCCTAGAAGCGTCCCGGCTAGGAAACACCATATATTTT.